This record looks at one TCR beta chain sequence and its context. The protocol was immunoSEQ multiplex PCR, while the TCRdb copy is restricted to in-frame clones and leaves out a portion. The sample has roughly 140,000 clones; 92% are singletons. The CDR3 spans 15 residues. Germline loops: CDR1 SGHRS, CDR2 YFSETQ. With 5 bases removed from V and 1 base from J, the gap between germline ends came to 15 bases. The sample belongs to a study of CD4+ T cells in melanoma. V usage is TRBV5-1 and J usage is TRBJ2-5, with D tentatively TRBD2 (6 bases). The TCR comes from a human donor with melanoma. The CDR3 is CASRRGASVQETQYF. CDR3 DNA sequence: TGCGCCAGCAGACGCGGGGCCTCCGTCCAAGAGACCCAGTACTTC.